The 6 T cell receptor beta chains reported below all come from one sample, sequenced in a study of T cells in Graves' hyperthyroidism and ophthalmopathy. TCR beta CDR3 region amplification was performed from RNA transcripts. First-round RT-PCR of the TCR CDR3 relied on the HTBI primer set. MiXCR, run by TCRdb on the multiplex PCR reads, gives a single entry per CDR3 protein. The sample includes 600,000 or so distinct CDR3 sequences, under 60% of them seen just once. The sequenced sample consisted of peripheral blood or thyroid tissue (not recorded which). These receptors were obtained from a woman under 30 with Graves' hyperthyroidism.

This clonotype occurred once. This chain links TRBV25-1 with TRBJ1-4; 7 bases map to TRBD1. This CDR3 has 15 amino acids. V lost 3 bases to trimming and J lost 4 bases; unmatched junction nucleotides: 5. CDR1 and CDR2 (germline): MGHDK, SYGVNS. The CDR3 nucleotides are TGTGCCAGCAGTGACCCGACAGGGAATAATGAAAAACTGTTTTTT. Protein sequence: CASSDPTGNNEKLFF.

This sequence joins TRBV7-2 and TRBJ2-7, with 7 nucleotides matching TRBD1. This CDR3 is 13 amino acids long. CDR1 is SGHTA, CDR2 FQGNSA, per germline. Trimming removed 8 bases from V and 6 bases from J; junction bases left unmatched: 10. The CDR3 region is CASSLQGEGEQYF. The CDR3, as DNA: TGTGCCAGCTCACTTCAGGGGGAAGGCGAGCAGTACTTC.

The rearrangement links TRBV24-1 to TRBJ1-3; D is undetermined. Between the trimmed V and J ends, which lost 4 bases and 0 bases, there was a span of 9 bases. The CDR3 has 15 residues. The germline gives CDR1 KGHDR, CDR2 SFDVKD. CDR3 DNA: TGTGCCACCAGTGACGGAAAATTCTCTGGAAACACCATATATTTT. Protein sequence: CATSDGKFSGNTIYF.

This sequence joins TRBV9 and TRBJ1-5; TRBD1 matches 8 bases. CDR1 SGDLS and CDR2 YYNGEE come from the germline V gene. CDR3 length: 12 amino acids. Losses at the gene ends were 3 bases for V and 12 bases for J; bases not matched to a gene: 5. CDR3: CASSGGTGYQHF. The CDR3 nucleotides read TGTGCCAGCAGCGGCGGGACAGGTTACCAGCATTTT.

On this clonotype: One end of the junction does not line up with germline, which may come from a read error. The chain employs TRBV7-7 and TRBJ2-2; TRBD2 agrees at 14 bases. The CDR3 runs to 16 residues. Germline loops: CDR1 SSHAT, CDR2 FNYEAQ (reference sequence). CDR3 sequence reads: CASRPGTSGRPGELFF. The CDR3 region has the DNA TGTGCTAGCAGACCAGGGACTAGCGGGAGACCCGGGGAGCTGTTTTTT.

This sequence joins TRBV7-2 and TRBJ2-5, with 9 bases identical to TRBD1. CDR3 length equals 15 residues. The germline V gene has CDR1 SGHTA and CDR2 FQGNSA. The junction had 11 bases not matched to a gene; V was cut back by 5 bases and J by 7 bases. CDR3 region: CASSELGTGRGTQYF. In DNA, the CDR3 is TGTGCCAGCAGCGAGTTGGGGACAGGGAGGGGGACCCAGTACTTC.